The 14 T cell receptor beta chains below all came from one sample that was sequenced in a study of cytomegalovirus exposure and HLA in healthy donors. Vbeta (60) and Jbeta (13) primers were used in the PCR. The assay was immunoSEQ multiplex PCR, and TCRdb's table has in-frame clones only and misses some. The data contain under 200,000 clones, 80% of them singletons. The sample consisted of PBMCs. These TCRs come from a man in his forties in good health and CMV-seropositive.

This rearrangement joins TRBV14 to TRBJ1-2; no firm D call. The germline V and J ends were trimmed by 0 bases and 8 bases, with 16 bases remaining between them. Germline-derived CDR1 and CDR2 are SGHDN and FVKESK. This CDR3 has 15 amino acids. The CDR3: CASSQDPYGVRGYTF. For the CDR3, the DNA is TGTGCCAGCAGCCAAGATCCCTACGGGGTACGGGGCTACACCTTC.

V and J are TRBV29-1 and TRBJ1-1, with TRBD1 identical over 7 bases. The junction had 7 bases not matched to a gene; V was cut back by 7 bases and J by 5 bases. The CDR3 has 12 residues. Germline CDR1 is SQVTM and CDR2 is ANQGSEA. The CDR3: CSAYRGRTEAFF. Here the CDR3 DNA reads TGCAGCGCCTACAGGGGCAGGACTGAAGCTTTCTTT.

Concerning this clone: At one of its ends the junction is not consistent with the germline gene, which may arise from a read error. This chain uses TRBV20-1 with TRBJ1-1, with a tentative D call TRBD1 (6 bases). The CDR3 has 8 amino acids. CDR1 and CDR2 from the germline V gene are DFQATT and SNEGSKA (reference sequence). Here the CDR3 DNA reads TGCAGTGCTAGGGGGGCCCTGTTT. Translating it yields CSARGALF.

Here the CDR3 DNA reads TGTGCCAGAACTTTCGGGGGGGGCACTGAAGCTTTCTTT. Amino acids: CARTFGGGTEAFF. This chain connects TRBV9 to TRBJ1-1, with D maybe TRBD1 (5 bases). Germline V gene lookup returns CDR1 SGDLS and CDR2 YYNGEE. V was shortened by 8 bases and J by 4 bases, with 15 bases between the two germline ends. CDR3 length: 13 amino acids.

J is TRBJ1-3 and V is TRBV14; TRBD1 is a possible D gene (6 bases). V lost 3 bases and J 1 base, leaving 19 bases between the germline ends. The CDR3 is made up of 18 amino acids. Per germline, CDR1 SGHDN and CDR2 FVKESK. The CDR3 sequence: CASSHIRRGWNSGNTIYF. In nucleotides, the CDR3 is TGTGCCAGCAGCCACATTCGAAGGGGGTGGAATTCTGGAAACACCATATATTTT.

The rearrangement joins TRBV6-6 to TRBJ1-4; 7 bases are a match to TRBD1. Germline trimming cut 6 bases from V and 7 bases from J; bases unmatched to any gene: 8. Germline V lookup: CDR1 MNHNY, CDR2 SVGAGI (reference sequence). The CDR3 consists of 14 residues. The CDR3 region has the DNA TGTGCCAGCAGCCTACAGGGGCGGGGTGAAAAACTGTTTTTT. This translates into CASSLQGRGEKLFF.

The count of this clone is one. Here the CDR3 DNA reads TGTGCCAGCAGTTTACTCGGGGAGACCCAGTACTTC. Residues: CASSLLGETQYF. The chain has TRBV27 and TRBJ2-5; D ambiguous. The germline V gene encodes CDR1 MNHEY and CDR2 SMNVEV (reference sequence). The CDR3 is 12 residues long. Trimming stripped 2 bases from V and 5 bases from J, with 6 bases between.

The chain couples TRBV4-3 to TRBJ2-3; D is ambiguous. This CDR3 spans 15 amino acids. V lost 0 bases to trimming and J lost 2 bases, with 9 bases between them. CDR1 LGHNA and CDR2 YSLEER come from the germline V gene. The CDR3 loop is CASSQDAAFTDTQYF. As DNA, the CDR3 is TGCGCCAGCAGCCAAGATGCGGCCTTCACAGATACGCAGTATTTT.

The chain has TRBV7-9 and TRBJ2-5; TRBD2 aligns across 11 bases. After removal of 4 bases from V and 4 bases from J, the junction contained 11 bases not matched to a gene. This CDR3 is 17 amino acids long. Germline-derived CDR1 and CDR2 are SEHNR and FQNEAQ (reference sequence). In DNA, the CDR3 is TGTGCCAGCAGCTCTTTACCGGGACTAGCGGCCAGAGAGACCCAGTACTTC. This translates into CASSSLPGLAARETQYF. Based on the CDR3 plus reference TRBV7-9 and TRBJ2-5, the full variable domain is DTGVSQNPRHKITKRGQNVTFRCDPISEHNRLYWYRQTLGQGPEFLTYFQNEAQLEKSRLLSDRFSAERPKGSFSTLEIQRTEQGDSAMYLCASSSLPGLAARETQYFGPGTRLLVL.

The rearrangement uses TRBV27 and TRBJ2-5; tentatively, D is TRBD2 (5 bases). The CDR3 extends over 13 amino acids. Trimming took 6 bases from V and 0 from J, leaving 8 bases between them. Germline-derived CDR1 and CDR2 are MNHEY and SMNVEV (reference sequence). The CDR3 sequence is CASSRGYQETQYF. The CDR3, as DNA: TGTGCCAGCAGCCGGGGATACCAAGAGACCCAGTACTTC.

This clone has a single count. The chain uses TRBV10-3 and TRBJ2-5; 11 nucleotides align to TRBD1. This CDR3 is 13 amino acids long. J was trimmed by 2 bases and V by 10 bases; bases with no gene match: 3. Germline V lookup: CDR1 ENHRY, CDR2 SYGVKD. Here the CDR3 reads CATGQGAQETQYF. Here the CDR3 DNA reads TGTGCCACAGGACAGGGGGCTCAAGAGACCCAGTACTTC.

This clone has a handful of counts. This sequence joins TRBV9 and TRBJ1-2, with 7 positions matching TRBD1. The germline CDR1 and CDR2 sequences are SGDLS and YYNGEE. V dropped 0 bases and J dropped 4; count of bases not matched to a gene: 6. The CDR3 totals 15 residues. This CDR3 is CASSVAGTASYGYTF. The CDR3 coding sequence is TGTGCCAGCAGCGTAGCTGGGACAGCCTCCTATGGCTACACCTTC.

This clone was detected a few times. The rearrangement uses TRBV11-2 and TRBJ1-4; tentative D call: TRBD1 (6 bases). Trimming removed 4 bases at V and 0 bases at J, with 12 bases between. CDR1 is SGHAT, CDR2 FQNNGV, per germline. The CDR3 extends over 16 amino acids. DNA of the CDR3: TGTGCCAGCAGCTCGGGGACACTCGCAACTAATGAAAAACTGTTTTTT. This translates into CASSSGTLATNEKLFF.

With respect to this clone: Within the sample, other DNA sequences also encode this same CDR3. The rearrangement uses TRBV6-5 and TRBJ1-2; 7 bases fit TRBD1. CDR1 and CDR2 from the germline V gene are MNHEY and SVGAGI. CDR3 size: 13 residues. The V gene end was trimmed by 5 bases and the J gene end by 4 bases; junction bases not matched to a gene: 4. CDR3 sequence (DNA): TGTGCCAGCAGTCCCGGGACAGTCTATGGCTACACCTTC. As protein: CASSPGTVYGYTF.